This T cell receptor beta chain was captured in a study of T cell responses to AZD1222 COVID-19 vaccine. Notes on the study in general: Donors were mostly white British, more females; clonal diversity possibly underestimated. Among those given AZD1222, only six were seropositive at baseline. No day 14 peak samples; only post-peak repertoires were characterized.

With respect to this clone: Antigen specificity is unknown.

Some clones are missing from TCRdb's copy, which holds only in-frame ones; the method was immunoSEQ multiplex PCR. The data contain about 140,000 clones, over 90% of them singletons. This CDR3 is 15 amino acids long. Germline CDR1 is LGHDT and CDR2 is YNNKEL (reference sequence). V was trimmed by 1 base and J by 4 bases, leaving 10 bases between them. This clonotype originated in an adult who received the AZD1222 COVID-19 vaccine. The genes are TRBV3-1 (or the pseudogene TRBV3-2) and TRBJ2-2, with D perhaps TRBD1 (5 bases). Source: peripheral blood, taken 28 days after the second AZD1222 dose. Here the CDR3 DNA reads TGTGCCAGCAGCCAAGTATCTCAGGGCACCGGGGAGCTGTTTTTT. The encoded protein is CASSQVSQGTGELFF.